The 4 T cell receptor beta chains given below trace back to one sample, sequenced in a study of blood T cell repertoires in COVID-19 (dated by TCRdb to about 2020). The method was the immunoSEQ multiplex PCR assay. This immuneACCESS table, as held by TCRdb, lists in-frame sequences with V and J called but not all clones. Of the missing ones, under half trace to an unresolved V gene in checked studies; the others have no known cause. A total of over 200,000 clones appear in this sample, approximately 88% of them only once. Clones ranked in the top ten supply approximately 2.3% of the sample. Material for sequencing was PBMCs or T cells enriched from blood (not recorded which). These receptor sequences come from a woman aged 40 to 55 with acute COVID-19.

The rearrangement links TRBV5-1 to TRBJ1-1; TRBD1 might be the D (6 bases). Deletions cut 0 bases from V and 1 base from J, with 10 bases between. This CDR3 has 15 amino acids. CDR1 SGHRS and CDR2 YFSETQ come from the germline V gene. The CDR3 nucleotides read TGCGCCAGCAGCTTGGCGGGCAGGGGGAACACTGAAGCTTTCTTT. Translated, it gives CASSLAGRGNTEAFF. Using reference TRBV5-1 and TRBJ1-1 for the parts outside the CDR3, the full variable domain is KAGVTQTPRYLIKTRGQQVTLSCSPISGHRSVSWYQQTPGQGLQFLFEYFSETQRNKGNFPGRFSGRQFSNSRSEMNVSTLELGDSALYLCASSLAGRGNTEAFFGQGTRLTVV.

V usage is TRBV5-1 and J usage is TRBJ2-2, with TRBD1 matching over 9 bases. The germline CDR1 and CDR2 sequences are SGHRS and YFSETQ. The CDR3 runs to 17 residues. The trim removed 1 base at V and 4 bases at J, leaving 8 bases unmatched. This chain's CDR3 is CASSLTTGGIGTGELFF. In nucleotides, the CDR3 is TGCGCCAGCAGCTTGACTACAGGGGGCATCGGCACCGGGGAGCTGTTTTTT.

The chain combines TRBV14 with TRBJ1-6; 11 bases are a match to TRBD1. CDR1 is SGHDN and CDR2 is FVKESK in the germline V gene. V shed 8 bases and J 6 bases; nucleotides not matched to a gene: 6. CDR3 length: 15 amino acids. The CDR3: CASHRDRGVNSPLHF. CDR3 DNA: TGTGCCAGCCACCGGGACAGGGGGGTTAATTCACCCCTCCACTTT. The complete variable domain, with remaining parts taken from reference TRBV14 and TRBJ1-6, reads EAGVTQFPSHSVIEKGQTVTLRCDPISGHDNLYWYRRVMGKEIKFLLHFVKESKQDESGMPNNRFLAERTGGTYSTLKVQPAELEDSGVYFCASHRDRGVNSPLHFGNGTRLTVT.

J is TRBJ2-7 and V is TRBV5-5; 7 nucleotides line up with TRBD2. Germline V gene data show CDR1 as SGHKS and CDR2 as YYEKEE (reference sequence). This CDR3 has 15 amino acids. Trimming cost V 4 bases and J 0 bases; bases outside gene matches: 7. The CDR3 DNA reads as TGTGCCAGCAGCCCCAGCGGGATTAGCTCCTACGAGCAGTACTTC. It codes for CASSPSGISSYEQYF. Full variable domain (outside the CDR3, taken from reference TRBV5-5 and TRBJ2-7): DAGVTQSPTHLIKTRGQQVTLRCSPISGHKSVSWYQQVLGQGPQFIFQYYEKEERGRGNFPDRFSARQFPNYSSELNVNALLLGDSALYLCASSPSGISSYEQYFGPGTRLTVT.